This T cell receptor (beta chain) was identified in a study of blood T cell repertoires in COVID-19. Turning to the study itself: There were acute and convalescent COVID-19 samples, and they came from the United States, Italy and Spain. The analysed material was cDNA or gDNA that came from T cells, B-cell-depleted T cells, or PBMCs.

This clone was counted only a few times. The V end was cut by 2 bases, the J end by 4 bases, with 14 bases between. Germline values: CDR1 SEHNR, CDR2 FQNEAQ (reference sequence). This CDR3 has 15 amino acids. Authors' data handling: Amplification of reference gene primers provided the estimated nucleated cell counts. Using immunoSEQ multiplex PCR, the repertoire was profiled, and TCRdb retains in-frame clones only, with some absent. The V and J calls and clone size come from that table; D and trimming were worked out from the DNA. The sample shows about 88,000 clones, approximately 92% of them seen only once.

The V and J genes are TRBV7-9 and TRBJ1-2; D unresolved. The source of this sequence is an elderly woman with active COVID-19. Sequences were obtained from peripheral blood. CDR3 sequence (DNA): TGTGCCAGCAGCTTACCGAAGAACTCTTTCTATGGCTACACCTTC. Protein: CASSLPKNSFYGYTF.